Below are 23 T cell receptor beta chains sequenced from a single sample in a study of type 1 and type 2 diabetes patients. Genomic DNA was the PCR template. A primer set of 30 forward and 13 reverse primers amplified the CDR3. MiXCR, applied by TCRdb to the multiplex PCR reads, yields one record per CDR3 protein. Among 280,000 or so distinct CDR3 sequences listed, 47% were seen once. Sequenced sample: peripheral blood mononuclear cells (PBMCs). The receptors stem from a man between 18 and 29 years old with type 2 diabetes.

As regards this clonotype: Germline is not matched at one junction end, which may reflect a read error. J is TRBJ1-1 and V is TRBV10-1; no firm D call. The V gene's germline CDR1 is WNHNN and CDR2 SYGVQD (reference sequence). The CDR3 has 13 residues. CDR3 DNA sequence: TGTGCCAGCAGCGCCCATATGAGCACTGAAGCTTTCTTT. Encoded protein: CASSAHMSTEAFF.

This chain joins TRBV24-1 and TRBJ1-1; D is undetermined. This CDR3 comprises 11 residues. Germline CDR1 KGHDR, CDR2 SFDVKD. V was trimmed by 5 bases and J by 6 bases, leaving 6 bases between them. This chain's CDR3 is CATSGPAEAFF. The CDR3 DNA sequence: TGTGCCACCAGTGGTCCAGCTGAAGCTTTCTTT.

This clonotype has just a few counts. The rearrangement uses TRBV7-3 and TRBJ1-1; perhaps TRBD1 as D (6 bases). The CDR3 is made up of 15 amino acids. The ends were cut back, 5 bases at V and 0 bases at J, with 13 bases in the middle. Germline CDR1 and CDR2: SGHTA and FQGTGA. CDR3 sequence (DNA): TGTGCCAGCAGCCTAGGGGGTTCTATGAACACTGAAGCTTTCTTT. As protein: CASSLGGSMNTEAFF.

This clonotype was counted ten times or more. The genes are TRBV25-1 and TRBJ1-2; perhaps TRBD1 as D (5 bases). This CDR3 has 15 residues. The germline V gene has CDR1 MGHDK and CDR2 SYGVNS. Between the trimmed V and J ends, which lost 1 base and 4 bases, there was a span of 13 bases. CDR3 residues: CASSEWGGPVYGYTF. For the CDR3, the DNA is TGTGCCAGCAGTGAATGGGGCGGTCCCGTCTATGGCTACACCTTC.

The chain couples TRBV15 to TRBJ2-7, with D maybe TRBD1 (6 bases). Deletions cut 3 bases from V and 6 bases from J, with 15 bases between. CDR3 length: 14 amino acids. Germline V gives CDR1 LNHNV, CDR2 YYDKDF (reference sequence). The DNA for the CDR3 is TGTGCCACCAGCAGGGACACAGGGAGAGGCGAGCAGTACTTC. Its protein is CATSRDTGRGEQYF.

This clonotype was detected only a few times. The V gene is TRBV19, the J gene TRBJ2-1; the match to TRBD1 covers 7 bases. The V gene's germline CDR1 is LNHDA and CDR2 SQIVND (reference sequence). V shed 5 bases and J 5 bases; nucleotides not matched to a gene: 6. This CDR3 contains 14 residues. The DNA for the CDR3 is TGTGCCAGTAGTTCGGAGACAGGGAACAATGAGCAGTTCTTC. It encodes CASSSETGNNEQFF.

J is TRBJ1-5 and V is TRBV7-8; 8 bases fit TRBD1. This CDR3 has 15 amino acids. The ends lost 2 bases at V and 7 bases at J; junction bases unmatched: 7. The germline CDR1 and CDR2 sequences are SGHVS and FQNEAQ. CDR3 coding DNA: TGTGCCAGCAGCTTAAGGACAGGGCCCCAACAGCCCCAGCATTTT. It is translated as CASSLRTGPQQPQHF.

This clonotype came up a few times. V usage is TRBV20-1 and J usage is TRBJ2-7, with D tentatively TRBD1 or TRBD2 (5 bases each). CDR1 is DFQATT, CDR2 SNEGSKA, per germline (reference sequence). V gave up 4 bases and J gave up 1 base, with 23 bases separating them. This CDR3 contains 17 residues. CDR3 sequence reads: CSAIRPGGLRGSYEQYF. In DNA, the CDR3 is TGCAGTGCTATCCGGCCCGGCGGGCTGAGGGGATCCTACGAGCAGTACTTC.

The chain joins TRBV10-3 to TRBJ1-4; D is possibly TRBD1 (6 bases). V was shortened by 10 bases and J by 7 bases, with 19 bases between the two germline ends. This CDR3 has 14 residues. From germline, CDR1 is ENHRY and CDR2 SYGVKD. The DNA for the CDR3 is TGTGCCAGCAGCGGTACAGGGAGCGGTGAAAAACTGTTTTTT. Residues: CASSGTGSGEKLFF.

The table lists this clonotype with a count of one. Here the CDR3 reads CASRHQTSPNEQFF. CDR3 coding DNA: TGCGCCAGCCGTCATCAAACTAGCCCCAATGAGCAGTTCTTC. This rearrangement joins TRBV5-1 to TRBJ2-1, with D perhaps TRBD2 (6 bases). Germline loops: CDR1 SGHRS, CDR2 YFSETQ. V lost 7 bases and J 6 bases, leaving 17 bases between the germline ends. The CDR3 runs to 14 residues.

The chain uses TRBV6-1 and TRBJ2-2; 10 nucleotides match TRBD1. J lost 3 bases, V lost 11 bases, and 9 bases had no gene match. Germline values: CDR1 MNHNS, CDR2 SASEGT. The CDR3 covers 15 residues. The CDR3 bases are TGTGCCGGAGCGGCCGGGACAGGGGACACCGGGGAGCTGTTTTTT. Protein: CAGAAGTGDTGELFF.

V is TRBV7-2 and J is TRBJ2-1; D gene ambiguous. This CDR3 spans 14 amino acids. Germline V gives CDR1 SGHTA, CDR2 FQGNSA. The germline V and J ends were trimmed by 4 bases and 0 bases, with 7 bases remaining between them. CDR3 sequence: CASSWGDSYNEQFF. The CDR3 DNA is TGTGCCAGCAGCTGGGGTGACTCCTACAATGAGCAGTTCTTC.

V usage is TRBV12-3 or TRBV12-4 and J usage is TRBJ2-4; no clear D gene. Trimming left V 7 bases short and J 5 bases short, with 15 bases between. This CDR3 has 14 residues. CDR3 region: CASTFQTVENIQYF. CDR3 DNA: TGTGCCAGCACTTTTCAAACAGTGGAAAACATTCAGTACTTC.

The chain has TRBV28 and TRBJ1-3; TRBD1 is a possible D gene (6 bases). Trimming took 10 bases from V and 0 from J, leaving 25 bases between them. The CDR3 is made up of 18 amino acids. CDR1 MDHEN and CDR2 SYDVKM come from the germline V gene. The CDR3 here is CATNTDDLGAHSGNTIYF. The CDR3 DNA follows: TGTGCCACCAACACTGATGACTTGGGGGCTCACTCTGGAAACACCATATATTTT.

Worth noting for this clonotype: The final CDR3 position lacks the conserved phenylalanine or tryptophan, pointing to a likely read error. CDR3 nucleotides: TGTGCCAGCAGCTTTAACGTTGACGGGGAGCTGTTTTTA. Encoded protein: CASSFNVDGELFL. This chain connects TRBV7-3 to TRBJ2-2; D is uncertain. The CDR3 consists of 13 residues. Trimming pared 3 bases from V and 7 bases from J, leaving 9 bases between. CDR1 SGHTA and CDR2 FQGTGA come from the germline V gene.

This clonotype was seen only a few times. The chain recombines TRBV2 with TRBJ2-1; 7 positions match TRBD2. The ends lost 6 bases at V and 1 base at J; junction bases unmatched: 21. The CDR3 sequence is 20 residues long. Germline V lookup: CDR1 SNHLY, CDR2 FYNNEI. CDR3: CASRDTRDYRGSGSYNEQFF. The CDR3, as DNA: TGTGCCAGCAGAGACACCCGGGACTACCGCGGGTCCGGGTCCTACAATGAGCAGTTCTTC.

V usage is TRBV7-9 and J usage is TRBJ2-7; D uncertain. This CDR3 is built from 13 residues. Looked up from germline, CDR1 is SEHNR and CDR2 is FQNEAQ (reference sequence). The V end was cut by 5 bases, the J end by 4 bases, with 12 bases between. Written as DNA, the CDR3 is TGTGCCAGCAGCCCCCCCGGCGGTTACGAGCAGTACTTC. Encoded protein: CASSPPGGYEQYF. The whole variable domain, remainder taken from reference TRBV7-9 and TRBJ2-7, is DTGVSQNPRHKITKRGQNVTFRCDPISEHNRLYWYRQTLGQGPEFLTYFQNEAQLEKSRLLSDRFSAERPKGSFSTLEIQRTEQGDSAMYLCASSPPGGYEQYFGPGTRLTVT.

This clonotype has more than one count but fewer than ten. This CDR3 is CASSPLRRDSNEQYF. CDR3 in DNA: TGCGCCAGCAGCCCCCTTCGCCGGGACAGTAACGAGCAGTACTTC. The chain recombines TRBV5-1 with TRBJ2-7, with 7 bases fitting TRBD1. Per the germline V gene, CDR1 is SGHRS and CDR2 is YFSETQ. The CDR3 is made up of 15 amino acids. Germline trimming cut 4 bases from V and 5 bases from J; bases unmatched to any gene: 12.

The rearrangement uses TRBV20-1 and TRBJ2-1, with D possibly called TRBD1 or TRBD2 (5 bases each). Germline CDR1 reads DFQATT; CDR2 reads SNEGSKA (reference sequence). The CDR3 is made up of 11 amino acids. V gave up 6 bases and J gave up 7 bases, with 10 bases separating them. CDR3 in amino acids: CSAEDTNEQFF. Written as DNA, the CDR3 is TGCAGTGCGGAGGACACGAATGAGCAGTTCTTC.

Remarks on this clonotype: The conserved closing phenylalanine or tryptophan is absent in this CDR3, likely reflecting a read error. The V and J genes are TRBV19 and TRBJ2-2, with D tentatively TRBD2 (6 bases). From germline, CDR1 is LNHDA and CDR2 SQIVND (reference sequence). The CDR3 has 16 amino acids. V dropped 7 bases and J dropped 4 bases, with 19 bases sitting between them. The CDR3 DNA reads as TGTGCCAGTACCCTACTGGCCGGGAGCGCCACCGGGGAGCTGTTTTAT. Translation: CASTLLAGSATGELFY.

CDR3 residues: CASSLTRGGAGTDTQYF. As DNA, the CDR3 is TGTGCCAGCAGCTTAACTCGCGGGGGGGCCGGCACAGATACGCAGTATTTT. This chain links TRBV7-3 with TRBJ2-3; 9 nucleotides align to TRBD2. Germline V CDR1 and CDR2: SGHTA, FQGTGA. J was trimmed by 1 base and V by 0 bases; bases with no gene match: 5. The CDR3 has 17 amino acids. The full variable domain, with the rest looked up from reference TRBV7-3 and TRBJ2-3, is GAGVSQTPSNKVTEKGKYVELRCDPISGHTALYWYRQSLGQGPEFLIYFQGTGAADDSGLPNDRFFAVRPEGSVSTLKIQRTERGDSAVYLCASSLTRGGAGTDTQYFGPGTRLTVL.

This clonotype was counted between two and nine times. V is TRBV20-1 and J is TRBJ2-7; TRBD2 aligns across 7 bases. The CDR3 is made up of 13 amino acids. V trimming: 6 bases; J trimming: 2 bases; junction bases outside the gene matches: 7. CDR1 is DFQATT and CDR2 is SNEGSKA in the germline V gene (reference sequence). In nucleotides, the CDR3 is TGCAGTGCACTGCCGCGGGAGCCCTACGAGCAGTACTTC. This translates into CSALPREPYEQYF.

The chain carries TRBV2 and TRBJ1-2; 11 bases fit TRBD1. CDR1 is SNHLY and CDR2 is FYNNEI in the germline V gene. J lost 2 bases, V lost 5 bases, and 10 bases had no gene match. The CDR3 has 17 residues. The CDR3 nucleotides are TGTGCCAGCAGTTCTCGGGACAGGGGGATCACCAACTATGGCTACACCTTC. Residues: CASSSRDRGITNYGYTF.